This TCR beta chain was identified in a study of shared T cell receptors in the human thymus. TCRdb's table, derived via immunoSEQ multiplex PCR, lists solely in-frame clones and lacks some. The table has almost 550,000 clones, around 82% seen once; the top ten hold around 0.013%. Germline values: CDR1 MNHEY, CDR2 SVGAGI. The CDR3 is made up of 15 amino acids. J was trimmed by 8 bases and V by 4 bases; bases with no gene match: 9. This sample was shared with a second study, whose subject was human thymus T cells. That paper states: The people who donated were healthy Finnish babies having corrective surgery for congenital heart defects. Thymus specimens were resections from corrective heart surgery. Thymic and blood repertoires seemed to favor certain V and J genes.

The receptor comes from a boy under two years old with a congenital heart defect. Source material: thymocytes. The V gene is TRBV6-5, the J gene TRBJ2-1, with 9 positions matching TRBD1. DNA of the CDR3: TGTGCCAGCAGTTCGGACCGGGACAGGGTACATGAGCAGTTCTTC. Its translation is CASSSDRDRVHEQFF.